This record concerns one TCR beta chain sequence. The sample originates from a study of human T cells and chemical hapten exposure. The overall study: Throughout a study of approximately 25 weeks, patients underwent weekly scalp administration of diphenylcyclopropenone doses. The study traced per-sample TCR yield variation mainly to small differences in pooled library volumes.

One entry per CDR3 protein, called by TCRdb with MiXCR from the RACE reads. The sample yields some 79,000 distinct CDR3 sequences, 6% to 9% seen once. Time point in this sample: patch test 1, 2 weeks after DPC sensitization. The treatment here: therapeutic diphenylcyclopropenone sensitization with weekly scalp DPC. Samples of blood were obtained prior to the application of each patch test. Patients had alopecia, were aged 18 to 70, and were not pregnant. CDR1 MNHNY and CDR2 SVGAGI come from the germline V gene (reference sequence). The CDR3 contains 16 residues. The junction had 11 bases not matched to a gene; V was cut back by 3 bases and J by 4 bases.

Sequences were derived from whole blood, sampled in connection with sensitization to the hapten diphenylcyclopropenone (DPC). This TCR was sampled from a woman in her 30s with alopecia areata. Some clones in this sample may be carry-over from other donors' samples. The chain has TRBV6-6 and TRBJ2-7; 8 bases are a match to TRBD1. DNA for the CDR3: TGTGCCAGCAGTTATGATGCGACAGGGGTGGGTTACGAGCAGTACTTC. Translating it yields CASSYDATGVGYEQYF.